Listed below are T cell receptor beta chains from one sample, sequenced in a study of memory CD4+ T cells and cytomegalovirus serostatus. Measured with immunoSEQ multiplex PCR; TCRdb has only the in-frame clones, and not every one. This sample has fewer than 75,000 clones, with approximately 80% found just once. Specimen: memory CD4+ T cells from blood. Receptors were obtained from an adult in good health and CMV-seronegative. CDR3s include the opening cysteine and the closing phenylalanine or tryptophan. Fields, in order: clone size, V gene, CDR3 protein. Clone size, where shown, is once, few, many, or a class for clones that have expanded.

size: NA; V: TRBV4-1; CDR3: CASSQDRGTGTMRQFF
size: NA; V: TRBV7-6; CDR3: CASSRRQGASTDTQYF
size: NA; V: TRBV4-1; CDR3: CASSQGQPNTEAFF
size: NA; V: TRBV14; CDR3: CASSPRGLRSPLHF
size: NA; V: TRBV6-5; CDR3: CASSLGTGGQPQHF
size: few; V: TRBV14; CDR3: CASSPRGLRSPLHF
size: NA; V: TRBV5-1; CDR3: CASSAGGAAPYEQYF
size: NA; V: TRBV4-1; CDR3: CASSQTPGPSTDTQYF
size: NA; V: TRBV13; CDR3: CASSSIAGAVEQFF
size: few; V: TRBV4-1; CDR3: CASSQEGVRTRDRVEQYF
size: NA; V: TRBV15; CDR3: CATSREGLAVTGELFF
size: once; V: TRBV7-9; CDR3: CASSPTGFIPYTF
size: NA; V: TRBV7-9; CDR3: CASSPDRAGTYEQYF
size: NA; V: TRBV27; CDR3: CASRAPGGGGYTF
size: NA; V: TRBV27; CDR3: CASSSTTTGRNTEAFF
size: NA; V: TRBV11-3; CDR3: CASSSNQPQHF
size: NA; V: TRBV29-1; CDR3: CGPRSTDTQYF
size: few; V: TRBV11-2; CDR3: CASSSIYEPRSLRYF
size: NA; V: TRBV11-2; CDR3: CASSLETGAVYGYTF
size: NA; V: TRBV11-2; CDR3: CASSLSGLKNTEAFF
size: NA; V: TRBV4-1; CDR3: CASSQVGGRGLGQYF
size: NA; V: TRBV18; CDR3: CASSNTREVTEAFF
size: NA; V: TRBV28; CDR3: CASSILEGRNTEAFF
size: once; V: TRBV28; CDR3: CASRGQGGYEQYF
size: NA; V: TRBV6-5; CDR3: CASSYVQGVSYEQYF
size: NA; V: TRBV10-3; CDR3: CATSGTSGRGGNEQFF
size: NA; V: TRBV6-6; CDR3: CASSYSTAANTEAFF
size: few; V: TRBV28; CDR3: CASSRNWDGSYEQYF
size: few; V: TRBV19; CDR3: CASSKNPRADTQYF